This T cell receptor (beta chain) appears in the sequencing data of a study of CD8 T cells in Susac syndrome. Study information: Patients with Susac syndrome who were sequenced included five or six with active disease and about 8 in remission. Study-level results: The study recognized that its TCR sequencing and HLA analysis covered a relatively small number of individuals.

Germline CDR1 DFQATT, CDR2 SNEGSKA (reference sequence). V lost 3 bases to trimming and J lost 5 bases, with 19 bases between them. The CDR3 is 15 amino acids. A note on this clonotype: The antigen remains undetermined.

It was with random hexamers that about 0.45 to 1 ug RNA was reverse transcribed. Amplification of TCR beta CDR3 across 54 Vbeta and 13 Jbeta was performed with immunoSEQ multiplex PCR. TCRdb fed the immunoSEQ multiplex PCR reads into MiXCR, producing one record per CDR3 protein. The sample contains over 130,000 distinct CDR3 sequences, roughly 94% of which appear only once. TEMRA cells were FACS-enriched, with CD8+ and CD4+ T cells isolated negatively. V is TRBV20-1 and J is TRBJ1-1; weak D call: TRBD1 (5 bases). This sequence originates from a human donor with Susac syndrome. The sample was CD4+ T cells from PBMCs. This CDR3 is CSASRGGGSGTEAFF. CDR3 nucleotides: TGCAGTGCTAGTCGTGGGGGAGGATCGGGTACTGAAGCTTTCTTT.